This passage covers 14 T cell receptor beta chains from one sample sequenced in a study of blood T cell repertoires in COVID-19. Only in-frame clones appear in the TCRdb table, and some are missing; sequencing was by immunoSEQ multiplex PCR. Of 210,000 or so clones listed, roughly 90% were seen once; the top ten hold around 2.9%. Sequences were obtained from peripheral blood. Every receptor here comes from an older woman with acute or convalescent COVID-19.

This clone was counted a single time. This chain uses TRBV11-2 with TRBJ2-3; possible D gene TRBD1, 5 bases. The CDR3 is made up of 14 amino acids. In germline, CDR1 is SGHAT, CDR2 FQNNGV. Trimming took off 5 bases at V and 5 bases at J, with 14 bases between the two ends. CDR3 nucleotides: TGTGCCAGCAGCCCCTTAAGCACAGGAGATACGCAGTATTTT. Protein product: CASSPLSTGDTQYF.

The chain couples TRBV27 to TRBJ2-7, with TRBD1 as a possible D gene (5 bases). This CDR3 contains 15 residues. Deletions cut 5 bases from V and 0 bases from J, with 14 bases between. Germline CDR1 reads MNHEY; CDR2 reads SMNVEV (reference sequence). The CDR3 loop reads CASSLKQGFSYEQYF. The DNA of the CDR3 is TGTGCCAGCAGTCTAAAGCAGGGCTTCTCCTACGAGCAGTACTTC.

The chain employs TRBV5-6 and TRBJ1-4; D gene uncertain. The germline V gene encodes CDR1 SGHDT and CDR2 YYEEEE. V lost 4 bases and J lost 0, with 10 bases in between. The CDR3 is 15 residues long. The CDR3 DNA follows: TGTGCCAGCAGCGGAGACGGTGCAACTAATGAAAAACTGTTTTTT. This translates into CASSGDGATNEKLFF.

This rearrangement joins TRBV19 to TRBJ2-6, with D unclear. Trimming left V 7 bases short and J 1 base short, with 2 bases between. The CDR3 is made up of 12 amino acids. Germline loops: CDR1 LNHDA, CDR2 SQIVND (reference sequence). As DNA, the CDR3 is TGTGCCAGTATATCTGGGGCCAACGTCCTGACTTTC. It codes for CASISGANVLTF.

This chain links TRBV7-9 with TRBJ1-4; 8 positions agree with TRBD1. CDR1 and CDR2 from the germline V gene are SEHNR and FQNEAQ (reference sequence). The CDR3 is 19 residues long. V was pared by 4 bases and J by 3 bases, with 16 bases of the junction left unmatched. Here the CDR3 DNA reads TGTGCCAGCAGCTCAAACCCCCGACAGGGGCTCCAGGCTAATGAAAAACTGTTTTTT. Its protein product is CASSSNPRQGLQANEKLFF.

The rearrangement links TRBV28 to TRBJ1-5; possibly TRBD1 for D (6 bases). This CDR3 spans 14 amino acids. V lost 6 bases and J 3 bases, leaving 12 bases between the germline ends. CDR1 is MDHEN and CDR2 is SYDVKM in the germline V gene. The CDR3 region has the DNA TGTGCCAGCAGACCACAGGGAAACAATCAGCCCCAGCATTTT. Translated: CASRPQGNNQPQHF.

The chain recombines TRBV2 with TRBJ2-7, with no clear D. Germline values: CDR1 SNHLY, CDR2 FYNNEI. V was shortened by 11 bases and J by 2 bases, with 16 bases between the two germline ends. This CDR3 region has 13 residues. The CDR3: CALWAQTPYEQYF. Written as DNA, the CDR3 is TGTGCCCTTTGGGCACAGACACCCTACGAGCAGTACTTC. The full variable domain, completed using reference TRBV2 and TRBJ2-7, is EPEVTQTPSHQVTQMGQEVILRCVPISNHLYFYWYRQILGQKVEFLVSFYNNEISEKSEIFDDQFSVERPDGSNFTLKIRSTKLEDSAMYFCALWAQTPYEQYFGPGTRLTVT.

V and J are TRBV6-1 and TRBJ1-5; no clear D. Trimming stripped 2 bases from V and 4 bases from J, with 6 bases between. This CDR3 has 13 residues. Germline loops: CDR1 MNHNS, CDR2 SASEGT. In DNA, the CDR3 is TGTGCCAGCAGTGAATCAGAAAATCAGCCCCAGCATTTT. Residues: CASSESENQPQHF.

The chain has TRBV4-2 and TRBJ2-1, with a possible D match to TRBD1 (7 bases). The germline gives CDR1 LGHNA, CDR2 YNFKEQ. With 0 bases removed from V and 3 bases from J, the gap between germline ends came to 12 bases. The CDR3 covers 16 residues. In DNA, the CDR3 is TGTGCCAGCAGCCAAGATCCAGGGGGGATCTACAATGAGCAGTTCTTC. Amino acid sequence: CASSQDPGGIYNEQFF.

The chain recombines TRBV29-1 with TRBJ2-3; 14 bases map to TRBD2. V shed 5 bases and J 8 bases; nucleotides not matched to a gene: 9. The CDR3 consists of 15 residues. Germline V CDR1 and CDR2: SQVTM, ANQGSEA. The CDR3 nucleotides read TGCAGCGTTACCAAGACTAGCGGGAGGGGAGGTACGCAGTATTTT. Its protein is CSVTKTSGRGGTQYF.

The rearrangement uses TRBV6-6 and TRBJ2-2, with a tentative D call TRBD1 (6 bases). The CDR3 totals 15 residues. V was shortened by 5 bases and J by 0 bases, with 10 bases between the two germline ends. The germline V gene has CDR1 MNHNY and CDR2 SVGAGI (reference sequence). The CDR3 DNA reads TGTGCCAGCAGTCCGGGACAAGCGAACACCGGGGAGCTGTTTTTT. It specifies CASSPGQANTGELFF.

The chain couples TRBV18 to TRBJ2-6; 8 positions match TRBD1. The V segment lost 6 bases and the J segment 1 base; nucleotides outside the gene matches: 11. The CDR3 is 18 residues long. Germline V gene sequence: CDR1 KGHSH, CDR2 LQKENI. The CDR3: CASSPADRAGSGANVLTF. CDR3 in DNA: TGTGCCAGCTCTCCCGCGGACAGGGCCGGGTCTGGGGCCAACGTCCTGACTTTC.

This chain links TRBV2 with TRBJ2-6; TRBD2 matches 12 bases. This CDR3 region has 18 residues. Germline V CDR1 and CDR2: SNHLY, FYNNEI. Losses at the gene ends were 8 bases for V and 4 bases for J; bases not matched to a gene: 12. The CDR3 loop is CASRGGLAGGSGANVLTF. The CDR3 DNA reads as TGTGCCAGCCGGGGGGGACTAGCGGGCGGGTCCGGGGCCAACGTCCTGACTTTC.

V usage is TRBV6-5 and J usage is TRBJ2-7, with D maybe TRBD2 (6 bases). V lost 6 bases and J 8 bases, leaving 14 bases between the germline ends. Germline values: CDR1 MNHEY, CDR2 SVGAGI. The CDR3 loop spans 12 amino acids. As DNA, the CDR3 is TGTGCCAGCAGCTCCCAGGGAGGAAAGCAGTACTTC. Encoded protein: CASSSQGGKQYF.